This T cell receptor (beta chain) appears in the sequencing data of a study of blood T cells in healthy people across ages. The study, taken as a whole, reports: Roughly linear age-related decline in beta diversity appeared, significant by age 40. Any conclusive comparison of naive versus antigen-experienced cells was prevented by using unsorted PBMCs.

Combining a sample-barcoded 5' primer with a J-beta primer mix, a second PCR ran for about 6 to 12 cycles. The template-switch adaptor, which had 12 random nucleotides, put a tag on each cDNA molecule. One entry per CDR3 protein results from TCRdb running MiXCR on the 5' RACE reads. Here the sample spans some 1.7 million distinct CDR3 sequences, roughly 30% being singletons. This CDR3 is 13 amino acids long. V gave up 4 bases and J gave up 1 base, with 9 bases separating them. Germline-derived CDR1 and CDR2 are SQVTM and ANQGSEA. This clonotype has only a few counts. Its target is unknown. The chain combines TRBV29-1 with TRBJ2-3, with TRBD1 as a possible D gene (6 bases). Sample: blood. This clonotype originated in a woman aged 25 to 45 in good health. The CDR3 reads CSVGNRGTDTQYF. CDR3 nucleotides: TGCAGCGTTGGGAACAGGGGCACAGATACGCAGTATTTT.